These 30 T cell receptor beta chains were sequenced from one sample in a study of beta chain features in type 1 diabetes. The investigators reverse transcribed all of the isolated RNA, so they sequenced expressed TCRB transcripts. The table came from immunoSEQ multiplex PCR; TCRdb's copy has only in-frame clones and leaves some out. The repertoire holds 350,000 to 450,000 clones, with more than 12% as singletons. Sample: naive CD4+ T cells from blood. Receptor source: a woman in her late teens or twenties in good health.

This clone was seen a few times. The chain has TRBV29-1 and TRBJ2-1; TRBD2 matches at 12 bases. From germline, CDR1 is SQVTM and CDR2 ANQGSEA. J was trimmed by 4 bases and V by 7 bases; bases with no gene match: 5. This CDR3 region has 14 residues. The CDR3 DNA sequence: TGCAGCGGGGTGACTAGCGGGAGATACAATGAGCAGTTCTTC. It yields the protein CSGVTSGRYNEQFF.

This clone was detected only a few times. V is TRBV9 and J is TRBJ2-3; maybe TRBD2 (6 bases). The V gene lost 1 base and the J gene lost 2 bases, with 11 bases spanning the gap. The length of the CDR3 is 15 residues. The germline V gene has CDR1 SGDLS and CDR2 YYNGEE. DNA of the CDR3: TGTGCCAGCAGCGTAACCGGGAGAAACACAGATACGCAGTATTTT. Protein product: CASSVTGRNTDTQYF.

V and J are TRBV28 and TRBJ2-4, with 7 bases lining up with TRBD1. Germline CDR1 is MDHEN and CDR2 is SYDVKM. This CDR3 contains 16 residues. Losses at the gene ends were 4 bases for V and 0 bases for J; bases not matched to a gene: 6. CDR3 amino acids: CASSSPGQLAKNIQYF. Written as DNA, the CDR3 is TGTGCCAGCAGTTCACCGGGACAGCTAGCCAAAAACATTCAGTACTTC.

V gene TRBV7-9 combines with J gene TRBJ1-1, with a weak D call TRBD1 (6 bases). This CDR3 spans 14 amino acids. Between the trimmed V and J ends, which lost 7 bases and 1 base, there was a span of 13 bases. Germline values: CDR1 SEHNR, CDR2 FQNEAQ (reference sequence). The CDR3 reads CASTKQGSNTEAFF. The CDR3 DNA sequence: TGTGCCAGCACTAAGCAGGGGTCGAACACTGAAGCTTTCTTT.

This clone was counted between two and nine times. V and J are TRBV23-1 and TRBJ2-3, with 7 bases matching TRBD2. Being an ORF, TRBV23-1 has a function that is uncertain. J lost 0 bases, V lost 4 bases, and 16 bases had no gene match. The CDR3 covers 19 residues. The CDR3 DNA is TGCGCCAGCAGTCTGCGACCAGCCGTCCGGGGACTAAGCACAGATACGCAGTATTTT. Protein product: CASSLRPAVRGLSTDTQYF.

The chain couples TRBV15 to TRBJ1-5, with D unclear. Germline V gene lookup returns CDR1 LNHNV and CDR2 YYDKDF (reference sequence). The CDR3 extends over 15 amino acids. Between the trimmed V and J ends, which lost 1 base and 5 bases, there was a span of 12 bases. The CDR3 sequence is CATSRVAEYYQPQHF. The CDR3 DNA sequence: TGTGCCACCAGCAGAGTAGCCGAGTATTATCAGCCCCAGCATTTT.

The CDR3: CAWSGGGLSGNTIYF. CDR3 DNA sequence: TGTGCCTGGAGTGGCGGGGGATTAAGTGGAAACACCATATATTTT. The chain combines TRBV30 with TRBJ1-3; TRBD1 might be the D (5 bases). Deletions cut 1 base from V and 3 bases from J, with 13 bases between. The CDR3 is 15 residues long. Germline V gives CDR1 GTSNPN, CDR2 SVGIG (reference sequence).

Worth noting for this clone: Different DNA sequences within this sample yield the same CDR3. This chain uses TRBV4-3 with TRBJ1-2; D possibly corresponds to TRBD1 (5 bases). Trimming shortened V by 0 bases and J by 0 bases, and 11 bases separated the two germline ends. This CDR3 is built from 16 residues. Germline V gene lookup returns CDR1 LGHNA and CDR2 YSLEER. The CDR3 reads CASSQDLTGANYGYTF. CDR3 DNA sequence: TGCGCCAGCAGCCAAGATTTAACAGGAGCTAACTATGGCTACACCTTC.

CDR3 bases: TGTGCCAGCAGTTCCCGGGGACATAACTATGGCTACACCTTC. Amino acid sequence: CASSSRGHNYGYTF. V gene TRBV28 combines with J gene TRBJ1-2; D is perhaps TRBD1 (6 bases). Trimming left V 4 bases short and J 1 base short, with 10 bases between. In germline, CDR1 is MDHEN, CDR2 SYDVKM. There are 14 residues in the CDR3.

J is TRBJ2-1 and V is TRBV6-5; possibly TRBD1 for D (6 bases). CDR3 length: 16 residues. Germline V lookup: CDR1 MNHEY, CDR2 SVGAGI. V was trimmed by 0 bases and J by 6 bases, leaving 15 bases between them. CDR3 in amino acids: CASSYSILRGRNEQFF. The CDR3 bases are TGTGCCAGCAGTTACTCGATACTCAGGGGCCGCAATGAGCAGTTCTTC.

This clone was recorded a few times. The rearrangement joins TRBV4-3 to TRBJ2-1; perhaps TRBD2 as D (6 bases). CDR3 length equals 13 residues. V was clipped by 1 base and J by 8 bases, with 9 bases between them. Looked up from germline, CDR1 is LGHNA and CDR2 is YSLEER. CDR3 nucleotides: TGCGCCAGCAGCCAAGCCTCGGGGGATGAGCAGTTCTTC. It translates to CASSQASGDEQFF.

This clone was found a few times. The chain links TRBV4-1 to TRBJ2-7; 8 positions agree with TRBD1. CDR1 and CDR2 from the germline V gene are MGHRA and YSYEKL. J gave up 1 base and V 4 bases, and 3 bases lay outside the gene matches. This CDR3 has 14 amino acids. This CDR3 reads CASSLGTGSYEQYF. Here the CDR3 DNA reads TGCGCCAGCAGCCTCGGGACAGGATCCTACGAGCAGTACTTC.

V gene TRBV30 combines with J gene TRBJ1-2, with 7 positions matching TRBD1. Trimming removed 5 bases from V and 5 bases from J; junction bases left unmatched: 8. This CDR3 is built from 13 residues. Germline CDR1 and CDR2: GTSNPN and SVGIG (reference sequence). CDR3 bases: TGTGCCTGGTATACCGGGACAGCATATGGCTACACCTTC. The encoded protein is CAWYTGTAYGYTF.

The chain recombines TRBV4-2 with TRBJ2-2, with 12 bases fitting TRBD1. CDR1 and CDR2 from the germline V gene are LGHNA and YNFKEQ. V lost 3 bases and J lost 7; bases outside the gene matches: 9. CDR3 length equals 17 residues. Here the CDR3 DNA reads TGTGCCAGCAGCCACGGTGGGACAGGGGGCGCGGGCGGGGAGCTGTTTTTT. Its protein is CASSHGGTGGAGGELFF.

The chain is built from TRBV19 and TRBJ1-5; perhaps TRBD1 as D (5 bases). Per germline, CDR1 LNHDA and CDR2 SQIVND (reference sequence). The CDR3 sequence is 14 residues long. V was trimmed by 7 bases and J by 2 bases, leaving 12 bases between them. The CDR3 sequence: CASTATAGNQPQHF. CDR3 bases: TGTGCCAGTACCGCGACAGCAGGCAATCAGCCCCAGCATTTT.

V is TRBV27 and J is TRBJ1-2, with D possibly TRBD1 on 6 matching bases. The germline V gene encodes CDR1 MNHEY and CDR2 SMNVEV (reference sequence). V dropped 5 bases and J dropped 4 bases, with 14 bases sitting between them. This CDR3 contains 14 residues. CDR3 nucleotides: TGTGCCAGCAGTCTGTCAGGGGCCGTCTATGGCTACACCTTC. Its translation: CASSLSGAVYGYTF.

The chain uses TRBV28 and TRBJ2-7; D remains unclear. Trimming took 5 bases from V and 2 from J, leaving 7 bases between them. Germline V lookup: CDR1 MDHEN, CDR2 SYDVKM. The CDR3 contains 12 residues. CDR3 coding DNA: TGTGCCAGCAGTGTTGGCCCCTACGAGCAGTACTTC. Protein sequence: CASSVGPYEQYF.

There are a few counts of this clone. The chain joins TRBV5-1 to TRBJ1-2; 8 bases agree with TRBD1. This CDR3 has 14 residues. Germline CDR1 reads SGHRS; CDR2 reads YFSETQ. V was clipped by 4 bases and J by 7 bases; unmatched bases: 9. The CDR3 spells CASSPAGGRVGYTF. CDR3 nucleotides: TGCGCCAGCAGCCCCGCAGGGGGCAGGGTTGGCTACACCTTC.

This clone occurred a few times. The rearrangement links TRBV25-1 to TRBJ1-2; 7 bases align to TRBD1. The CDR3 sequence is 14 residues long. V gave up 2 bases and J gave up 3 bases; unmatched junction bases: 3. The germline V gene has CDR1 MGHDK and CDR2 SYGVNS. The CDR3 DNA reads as TGTGCCAGCAGTGAACTCGGGACAGACTATGGCTACACCTTC. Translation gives CASSELGTDYGYTF.

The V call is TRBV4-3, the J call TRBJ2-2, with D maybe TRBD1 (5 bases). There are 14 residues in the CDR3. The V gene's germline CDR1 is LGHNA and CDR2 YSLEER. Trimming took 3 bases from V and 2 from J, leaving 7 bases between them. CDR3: CASSHQGNTGELFF. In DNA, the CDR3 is TGCGCCAGCAGCCATCAGGGTAACACCGGGGAGCTGTTTTTT.

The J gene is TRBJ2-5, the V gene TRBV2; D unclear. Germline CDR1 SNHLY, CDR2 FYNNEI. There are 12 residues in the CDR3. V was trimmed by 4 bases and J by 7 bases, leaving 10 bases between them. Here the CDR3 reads CASSATSGTQYF. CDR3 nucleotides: TGTGCCAGCAGTGCTACTTCGGGGACCCAGTACTTC.

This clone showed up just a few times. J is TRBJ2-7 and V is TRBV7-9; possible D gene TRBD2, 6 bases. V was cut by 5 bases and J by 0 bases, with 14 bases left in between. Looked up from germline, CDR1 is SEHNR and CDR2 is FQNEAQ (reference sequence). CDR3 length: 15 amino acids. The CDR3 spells CASSAQRVLSYEQYF. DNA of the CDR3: TGTGCCAGCAGCGCCCAGCGGGTCCTCTCCTACGAGCAGTACTTC.

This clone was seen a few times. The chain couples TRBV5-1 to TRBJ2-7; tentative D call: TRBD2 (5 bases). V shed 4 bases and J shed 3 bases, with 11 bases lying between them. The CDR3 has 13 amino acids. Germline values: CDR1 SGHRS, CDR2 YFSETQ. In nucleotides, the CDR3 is TGCGCCAGCAGCCTCGCGGACTTCTACGAGCAGTACTTC. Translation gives CASSLADFYEQYF.

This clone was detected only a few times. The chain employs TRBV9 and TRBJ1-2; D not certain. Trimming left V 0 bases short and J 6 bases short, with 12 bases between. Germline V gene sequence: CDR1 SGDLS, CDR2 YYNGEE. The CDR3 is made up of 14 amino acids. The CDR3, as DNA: TGTGCCAGCAGCGTAGGGTCAGGCAACCATGGCTACACCTTC. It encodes CASSVGSGNHGYTF.

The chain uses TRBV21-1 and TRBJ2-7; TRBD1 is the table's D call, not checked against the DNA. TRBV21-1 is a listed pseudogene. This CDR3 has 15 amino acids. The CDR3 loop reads CASSKSLRDSYEQYF. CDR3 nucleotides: TGTGCCAGCAGCAAAAGCCTCCGGGACAGCTACGAGCAGTACTTC.

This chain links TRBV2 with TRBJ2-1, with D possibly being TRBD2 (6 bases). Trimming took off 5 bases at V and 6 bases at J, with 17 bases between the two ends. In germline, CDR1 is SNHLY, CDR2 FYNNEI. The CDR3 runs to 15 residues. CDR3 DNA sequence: TGTGCCAGCAGTAATCAGGGACTTGGTAGCAATGAGCAGTTCTTC. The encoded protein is CASSNQGLGSNEQFF.

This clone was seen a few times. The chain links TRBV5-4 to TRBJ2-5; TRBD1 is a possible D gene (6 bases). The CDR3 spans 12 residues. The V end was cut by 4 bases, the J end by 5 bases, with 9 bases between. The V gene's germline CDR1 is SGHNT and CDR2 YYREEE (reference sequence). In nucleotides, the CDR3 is TGTGCCAGCAGCCGGGACACGGAGACCCAGTACTTC. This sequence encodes CASSRDTETQYF.

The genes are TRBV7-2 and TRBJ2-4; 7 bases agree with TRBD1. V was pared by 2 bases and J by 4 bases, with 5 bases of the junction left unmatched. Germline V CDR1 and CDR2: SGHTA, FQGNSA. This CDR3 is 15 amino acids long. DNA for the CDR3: TGTGCCAGCAGCTTAAGGGAACAGGGGAAAAACATTCAGTACTTC. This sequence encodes CASSLREQGKNIQYF.

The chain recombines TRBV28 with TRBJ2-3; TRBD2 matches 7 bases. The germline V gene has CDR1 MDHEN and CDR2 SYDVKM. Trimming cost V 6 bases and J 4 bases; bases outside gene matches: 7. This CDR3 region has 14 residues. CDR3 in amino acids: CASRFAGEADTQYF. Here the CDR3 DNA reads TGTGCCAGCAGATTTGCGGGAGAAGCAGATACGCAGTATTTT.

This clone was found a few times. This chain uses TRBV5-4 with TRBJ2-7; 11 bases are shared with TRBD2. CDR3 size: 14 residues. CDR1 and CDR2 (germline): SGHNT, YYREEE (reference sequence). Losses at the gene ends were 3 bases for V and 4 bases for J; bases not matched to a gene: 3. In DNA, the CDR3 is TGTGCCAGCAGCTGGGGACTAGCGGAGTACGAGCAGTACTTC. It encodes CASSWGLAEYEQYF.